A single sample is the source of the 17 T cell receptor beta chains below, sequenced in a study of Ad26.COV2.S vaccination and SARS-CoV-2 variants. Treatment here: roughly 19 received Ad26.COV2.S at low or high dose, single or two shots; 5 received placebo; per-sample allocation not given. Sampling occurred on day 63 after the first vaccine or placebo injection. TCRdb's table, derived via immunoSEQ multiplex PCR, lists solely in-frame clones and lacks some. The sample yields around 310,000 clones, about 90% seen once. The source was peripheral blood, collected in a trial of Ad26.COV2.S vaccine versus placebo. The origin of the receptors is a person between 18 and 65 years old who received the Ad26.COV2.S COVID-19 vaccine or a placebo.

CDR3 in DNA: TGTGCCAGCAGACAGGGACTCACTGAAGCTTTCTTT. Protein: CASRQGLTEAFF. The V and J genes are TRBV11-2 and TRBJ1-1; maybe TRBD1 (6 bases). Germline V CDR1 and CDR2: SGHAT, FQNNGV. Trimming removed 6 bases at V and 4 bases at J, with 9 bases between. The CDR3 loop spans 12 amino acids. The full variable domain, its missing parts supplied by reference TRBV11-2 and TRBJ1-1, is EAGVAQSPRYKIIEKRQSVAFWCNPISGHATLYWYQQILGQGPKLLIQFQNNGVVDDSQLPKDRFSAERLKGVDSTLKIQPAKLEDSAVYLCASRQGLTEAFFGQGTRLTVV.

V usage is TRBV7-9 and J usage is TRBJ2-7; no definite D call. The CDR3 length is 14 residues. Germline loops: CDR1 SEHNR, CDR2 FQNEAQ (reference sequence). V was trimmed by 8 bases and J by 5 bases, leaving 19 bases between them. The CDR3 spells CASSAGLYLNEQYF. In DNA, the CDR3 is TGTGCCAGCTCGGCCGGGTTGTACCTCAACGAGCAGTACTTC.

V and J are TRBV6-1 and TRBJ2-3, with unresolved D. Trimming pared 2 bases from V and 3 bases from J, leaving 12 bases between. The CDR3 is 15 residues long. Germline V gives CDR1 MNHNS, CDR2 SASEGT. CDR3 in DNA: TGTGCCAGCAGTGAAAAAAACTTGAGTACAGATACGCAGTATTTT. Translated: CASSEKNLSTDTQYF.

The rearrangement uses TRBV4-3 and TRBJ1-1; D is possibly TRBD1 (6 bases). V gave up 4 bases and J gave up 5 bases, with 17 bases separating them. The CDR3 consists of 15 residues. Germline loops: CDR1 LGHNA, CDR2 YSLEER. CDR3 bases: TGCGCCAGCAGCCCCTTGCTCCGGGGGCGTACTGAAGCTTTCTTT. Translation: CASSPLLRGRTEAFF.

The chain combines TRBV11-3 with TRBJ1-2; D ambiguous. Germline values: CDR1 SGHNT, CDR2 YENEEA. This CDR3 is 15 amino acids long. V was cut by 1 base and J by 4 bases, with 13 bases left in between. The DNA for the CDR3 is TGTGCCAGCAGCTTAGGCGCGGGGAGAACCTATGGCTACACCTTC. It yields the protein CASSLGAGRTYGYTF.

The table lists this clone with a few counts. V and J are TRBV7-8 and TRBJ1-6; maybe TRBD1 (5 bases). Germline V lookup: CDR1 SGHVS, CDR2 FQNEAQ. The V end lost 1 base, the J end lost 7 bases, and 11 bases lay between the germline ends. The CDR3 has 15 residues. The CDR3 loop is CASSLGGGGNSPLHF. The CDR3 coding sequence is TGTGCCAGCAGCTTAGGGGGCGGCGGGAATTCACCCCTCCACTTT. Full variable domain (missing parts from reference TRBV7-8 and TRBJ1-6): GAGVSQSPRYKVAKRGQDVALRCDPISGHVSLFWYQQALGQGPEFLTYFQNEAQLDKSGLPSDRFFAERPEGSVSTLKIQRTQQEDSAVYLCASSLGGGGNSPLHFGNGTRLTVT.

The rearrangement links TRBV19 to TRBJ1-3; TRBD1 agrees at 8 bases. Germline V lookup: CDR1 LNHDA, CDR2 SQIVND (reference sequence). The CDR3 spans 15 residues. V shed 6 bases, J shed 0 bases, and the junction held 4 bases outside the gene matches. The CDR3 reads CASRAGGLSGNTIYF. The CDR3 region has the DNA TGTGCCAGTAGGGCAGGGGGCCTCTCTGGAAACACCATATATTTT.

The chain combines TRBV19 with TRBJ1-3; D unresolved. From germline, CDR1 is LNHDA and CDR2 SQIVND (reference sequence). CDR3 length: 15 residues. V was shortened by 7 bases and J by 3 bases, with 16 bases between the two germline ends. The CDR3, as DNA: TGTGCCAGTAACCCCGACTCTTCGTATGGAAACACCATATATTTT. It yields the protein CASNPDSSYGNTIYF.

This clone has just a few counts. The rearrangement uses TRBV4-3 and TRBJ1-1; the match to TRBD1 covers 7 bases. The trim removed 2 bases at V and 1 base at J, leaving 4 bases unmatched. CDR3 length equals 15 residues. The V gene's germline CDR1 is LGHNA and CDR2 YSLEER. CDR3 loop: CASSQFTGANTEAFF. For the CDR3, the DNA is TGCGCCAGCAGCCAATTTACAGGGGCGAACACTGAAGCTTTCTTT.

The rearrangement joins TRBV6-4 to TRBJ2-7, with D tentatively TRBD1 (5 bases). Germline V gene data show CDR1 as MRHNA and CDR2 as SNTAGT. The CDR3 length is 13 residues. V lost 2 bases, J lost 6 bases, and 11 bases lay in between. The CDR3 sequence is CASSDRQGAEQYF. The CDR3 coding sequence is TGTGCCAGCAGTGACCGGCAGGGCGCCGAGCAGTACTTC.

This chain links TRBV7-2 with TRBJ2-5; the match to TRBD2 covers 9 bases. J gave up 5 bases and V 1 base, and 8 bases lay outside the gene matches. Germline-derived CDR1 and CDR2 are SGHTA and FQGNSA. The CDR3 totals 16 residues. Here the CDR3 reads CASSLGPTSGRETQYF. The DNA of the CDR3 is TGTGCCAGCAGCTTAGGCCCTACTAGCGGGCGGGAGACCCAGTACTTC.

The chain is built from TRBV6-6 and TRBJ2-1; 8 bases map to TRBD2. Germline V gene data show CDR1 as MNHNY and CDR2 as SVGAGI (reference sequence). The CDR3 totals 14 residues. V dropped 10 bases and J dropped 7; count of bases not matched to a gene: 12. Here the CDR3 reads CATCGGIVVNEQFF. The CDR3 nucleotides read TGTGCCACCTGCGGGGGGATAGTCGTAAATGAGCAGTTCTTC.

Worth noting for this clone: The junction departs from the called germline gene at one end, perhaps through a read error. The V gene is TRBV20-1, the J gene TRBJ1-2, with unresolved D. Looked up from germline, CDR1 is DFQATT and CDR2 is SNEGSKA (reference sequence). The CDR3 runs to 11 residues. The CDR3, as DNA: TGCAGTGCTAGAGAGAGCCCCCTCCTCTTCTTC. This translates into CSARESPLLFF.

CDR3 sequence: CATTSGTEETQYF. DNA of the CDR3: TGTGCCACCACCTCCGGGACAGAAGAGACCCAGTACTTC. The chain combines TRBV11-3 with TRBJ2-5, with TRBD1 identical over 7 bases. The CDR3 is made up of 13 amino acids. Germline values: CDR1 SGHNT, CDR2 YENEEA. The ends lost 10 bases at V and 3 bases at J; junction bases unmatched: 8.

With respect to this clone: Given a much more abundant clone one base away, this may be a read error. The V call is TRBV7-2, the J call TRBJ1-1, with D possibly matching TRBD1 (5 bases). This CDR3 has 15 amino acids. V was clipped by 1 base and J by 1 base, with 10 bases between them. Germline V gives CDR1 SGHTA, CDR2 FQGNSA. The CDR3 DNA reads as TGTGCCAGCAGCTTAGGGGGCGCGGGGAACACTGAAGCTTTCTTT. This codes for CASSLGGAGNTEAFF.

The rearrangement uses TRBV28 and TRBJ2-3; tentative D call: TRBD1 (6 bases). Germline V gives CDR1 MDHEN, CDR2 SYDVKM. The CDR3 spans 12 residues. V lost 10 bases and J 6 bases, leaving 14 bases between the germline ends. The CDR3 DNA sequence: TGTGCCATCGGGACATCTGGGGATACGCAGTATTTT. Protein product: CAIGTSGDTQYF.

This clone was recorded only once. The chain is built from TRBV10-3 and TRBJ2-3; TRBD1 or TRBD2 may be the D gene (6 bases each). CDR1 and CDR2 (germline): ENHRY, SYGVKD. V lost 10 bases, J lost 4 bases, and 12 bases lay in between. This CDR3 comprises 12 residues. The CDR3 reads CATSGASDTQYF. The CDR3 DNA is TGTGCCACCTCGGGGGCGTCAGATACGCAGTATTTT.